This T cell receptor beta chain was retrieved from a study of OX40 agonist ivuxolimab in advanced cancers. Sequencing was performed with immunoSEQ multiplex PCR; in TCRdb, only in-frame clones are kept and a portion is missing. Seen here are 90,000 to 120,000 clones, over 75% observed once, and the top ten hold approximately 0.34%. The source of this sequence is an adult with an advanced solid tumor such as melanoma, head and neck, liver or kidney cancer. The input for sequencing was CD4+ or CD8+ T cells sorted from blood, taken in a trial of the OX40 agonist ivuxolimab.

The CDR3 sequence is CASSSTGSGEQFF. In nucleotides, the CDR3 is TGTGCCAGCTCATCGACAGGGAGCGGTGAGCAGTTCTTC. V usage is TRBV18 and J usage is TRBJ2-1, with 7 nucleotides matching TRBD1. Germline lookup yields CDR1 KGHSH and CDR2 LQKENI. The CDR3 runs to 13 residues. V was clipped by 5 bases and J by 9 bases; unmatched bases: 7.